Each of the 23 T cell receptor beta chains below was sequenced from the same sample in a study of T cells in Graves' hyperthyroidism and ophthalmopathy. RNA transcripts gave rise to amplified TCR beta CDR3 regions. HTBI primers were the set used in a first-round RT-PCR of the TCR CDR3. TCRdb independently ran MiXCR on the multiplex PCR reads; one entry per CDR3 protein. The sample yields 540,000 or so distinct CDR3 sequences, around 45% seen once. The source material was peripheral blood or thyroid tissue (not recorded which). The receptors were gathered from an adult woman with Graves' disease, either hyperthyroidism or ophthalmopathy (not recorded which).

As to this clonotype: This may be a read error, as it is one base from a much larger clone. The CDR3 is CASSRVVGQAYGQYF. CDR3 coding DNA: TGCGCCAGCAGCCGAGTCGTAGGACAGGCCTACGGGCAGTACTTC. The V and J genes are TRBV4-1 and TRBJ2-7; 7 bases align to TRBD1. The germline V gene has CDR1 MGHRA and CDR2 YSYEKL. There are 15 residues in the CDR3.

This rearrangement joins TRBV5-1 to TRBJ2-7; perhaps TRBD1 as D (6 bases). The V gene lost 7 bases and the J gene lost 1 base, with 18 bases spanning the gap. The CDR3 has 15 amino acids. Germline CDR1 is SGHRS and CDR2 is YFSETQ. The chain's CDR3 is CASQTLQGPSYEQYF. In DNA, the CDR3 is TGCGCCAGCCAAACGTTACAGGGCCCTTCCTACGAGCAGTACTTC.

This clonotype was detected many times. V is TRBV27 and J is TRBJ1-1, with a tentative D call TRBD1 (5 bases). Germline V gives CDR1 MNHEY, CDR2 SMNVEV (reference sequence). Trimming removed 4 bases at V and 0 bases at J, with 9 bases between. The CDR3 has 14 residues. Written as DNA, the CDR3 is TGTGCCAGCAGTTATCGGGGGATGAACACTGAAGCTTTCTTT. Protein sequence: CASSYRGMNTEAFF.

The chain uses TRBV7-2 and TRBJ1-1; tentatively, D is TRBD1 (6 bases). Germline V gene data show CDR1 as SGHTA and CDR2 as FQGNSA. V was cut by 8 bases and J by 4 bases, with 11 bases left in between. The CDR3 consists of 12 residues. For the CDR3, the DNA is TGTGCCAGCTTTGGAGGGGGCACTGAAGCTTTCTTT. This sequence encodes CASFGGGTEAFF.

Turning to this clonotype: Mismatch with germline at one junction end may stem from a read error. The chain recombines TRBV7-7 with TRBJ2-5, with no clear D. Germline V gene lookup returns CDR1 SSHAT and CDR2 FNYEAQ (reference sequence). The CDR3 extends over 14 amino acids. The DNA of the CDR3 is TGTGCTAGCAGCAGTGGGCATTTTGAAGAGACCCAGTACTTC. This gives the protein CASSSGHFEETQYF. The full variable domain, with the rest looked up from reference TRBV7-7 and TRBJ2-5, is GAGVSQSPRYKVTKRGQDVTLRCDPISSHATLYWYQQALGQGPEFLTYFNYEAQPDKSGLPSDRFSAERPEGSISTLTIQRTEQRDSAMYRCASSSGHFEETQYFGPGTRLLVL.

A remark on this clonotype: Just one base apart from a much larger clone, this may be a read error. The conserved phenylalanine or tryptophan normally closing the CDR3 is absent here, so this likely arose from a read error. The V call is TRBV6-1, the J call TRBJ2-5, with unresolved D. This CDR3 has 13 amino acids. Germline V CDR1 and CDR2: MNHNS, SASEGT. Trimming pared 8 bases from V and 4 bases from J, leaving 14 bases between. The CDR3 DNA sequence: TGTGCCAGCTCACCACGGCAGACAGAGACCCAGTACCTC. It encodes CASSPRQTETQYL.

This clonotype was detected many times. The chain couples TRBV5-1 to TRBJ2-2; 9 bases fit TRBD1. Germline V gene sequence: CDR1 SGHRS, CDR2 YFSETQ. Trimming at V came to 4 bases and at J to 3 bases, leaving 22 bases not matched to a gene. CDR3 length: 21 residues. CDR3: CASSQFPGQGLSGKHTGELFF. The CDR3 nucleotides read TGCGCCAGCAGCCAGTTTCCGGGACAGGGACTCAGCGGGAAGCACACCGGGGAGCTGTTTTTT.

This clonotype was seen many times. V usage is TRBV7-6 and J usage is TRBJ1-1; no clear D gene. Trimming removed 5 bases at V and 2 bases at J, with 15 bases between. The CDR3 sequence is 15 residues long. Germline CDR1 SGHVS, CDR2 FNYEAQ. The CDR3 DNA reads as TGTGCCAGCAGCCGAGACCCAGGATTAAACACTGAAGCTTTCTTT. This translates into CASSRDPGLNTEAFF. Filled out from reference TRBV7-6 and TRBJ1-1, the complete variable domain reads GAGVSQSPRYKVTKRGQDVALRCDPISGHVSLYWYRQALGQGPEFLTYFNYEAQQDKSGLPNDRFSAERPEGSISTLTIQRTEQRDSAMYRCASSRDPGLNTEAFFGQGTRLTVV.

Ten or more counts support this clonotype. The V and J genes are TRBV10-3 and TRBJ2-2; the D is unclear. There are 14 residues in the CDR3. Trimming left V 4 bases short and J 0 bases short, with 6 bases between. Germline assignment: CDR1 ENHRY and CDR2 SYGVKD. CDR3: CAISVGTNTGELFF. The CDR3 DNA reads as TGTGCCATCAGTGTCGGAACGAACACCGGGGAGCTGTTTTTT.

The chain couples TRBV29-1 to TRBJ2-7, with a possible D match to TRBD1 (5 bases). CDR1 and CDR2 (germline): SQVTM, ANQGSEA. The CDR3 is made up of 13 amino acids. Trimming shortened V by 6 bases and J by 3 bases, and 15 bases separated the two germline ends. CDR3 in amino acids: CSVRLQDHYEQYF. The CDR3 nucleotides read TGCAGCGTCCGTTTACAGGATCACTACGAGCAGTACTTC.

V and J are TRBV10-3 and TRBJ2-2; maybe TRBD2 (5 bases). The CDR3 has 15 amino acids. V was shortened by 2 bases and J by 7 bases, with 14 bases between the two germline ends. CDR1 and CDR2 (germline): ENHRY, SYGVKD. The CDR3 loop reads CAISEGRGLDGELFF. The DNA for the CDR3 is TGTGCCATCAGTGAGGGGAGAGGCCTTGACGGGGAGCTGTTTTTT.

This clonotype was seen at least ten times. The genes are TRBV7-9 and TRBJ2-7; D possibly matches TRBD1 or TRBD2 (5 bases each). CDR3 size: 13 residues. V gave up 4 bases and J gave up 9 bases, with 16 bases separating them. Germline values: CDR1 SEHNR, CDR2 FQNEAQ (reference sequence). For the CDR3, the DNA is TGTGCCAGCAGCTACGAGGGACCTACGGTGCAGTACTTC. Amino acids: CASSYEGPTVQYF.

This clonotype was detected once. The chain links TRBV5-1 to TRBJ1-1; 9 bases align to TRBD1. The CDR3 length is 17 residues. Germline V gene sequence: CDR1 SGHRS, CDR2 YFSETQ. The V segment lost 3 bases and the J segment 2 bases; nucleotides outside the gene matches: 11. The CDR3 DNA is TGCGCCAGCAGCTCCCGGGACAGGGTGCAACTTAACACTGAAGCTTTCTTT. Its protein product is CASSSRDRVQLNTEAFF.

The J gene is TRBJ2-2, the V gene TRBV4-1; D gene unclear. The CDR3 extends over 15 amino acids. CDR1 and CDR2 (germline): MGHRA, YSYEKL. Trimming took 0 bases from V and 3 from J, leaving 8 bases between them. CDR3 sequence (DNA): TGCGCCAGCAGCCAAGATCCCCCGGACACCGGGGAGCTGTTTTTT. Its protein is CASSQDPPDTGELFF.

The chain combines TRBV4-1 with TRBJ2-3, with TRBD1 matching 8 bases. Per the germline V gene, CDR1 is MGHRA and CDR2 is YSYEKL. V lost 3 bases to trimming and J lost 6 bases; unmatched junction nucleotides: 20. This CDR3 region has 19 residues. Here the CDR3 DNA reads TGCGCCAGCAGCCAGTACTCCCCGGGACAGGTTTTCGGATCGGATACGCAGTATTTT. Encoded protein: CASSQYSPGQVFGSDTQYF.

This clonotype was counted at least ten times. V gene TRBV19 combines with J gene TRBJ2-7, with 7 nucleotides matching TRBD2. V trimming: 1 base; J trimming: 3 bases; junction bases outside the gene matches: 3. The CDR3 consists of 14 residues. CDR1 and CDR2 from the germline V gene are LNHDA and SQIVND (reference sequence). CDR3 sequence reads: CASSIGAGVYEQYF. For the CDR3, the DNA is TGTGCCAGTAGTATAGGGGCGGGAGTCTACGAGCAGTACTTC.

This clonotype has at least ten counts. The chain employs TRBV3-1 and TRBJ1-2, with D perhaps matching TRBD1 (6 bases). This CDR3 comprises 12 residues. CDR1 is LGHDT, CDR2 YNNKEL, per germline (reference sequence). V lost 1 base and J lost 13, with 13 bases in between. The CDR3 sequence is CASSQATGKSTF. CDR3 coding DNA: TGTGCCAGCAGCCAAGCCACAGGGAAGAGCACCTTC. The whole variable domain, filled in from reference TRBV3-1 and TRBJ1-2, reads DTAVSQTPKYLVTQMGNDKSIKCEQNLGHDTMYWYKQDSKKFLKIMFSYNNKELIINETVPNRFSPKSPDKAHLNLHINSLELGDSAVYFCASSQATGKSTFGSGTRLTVV.

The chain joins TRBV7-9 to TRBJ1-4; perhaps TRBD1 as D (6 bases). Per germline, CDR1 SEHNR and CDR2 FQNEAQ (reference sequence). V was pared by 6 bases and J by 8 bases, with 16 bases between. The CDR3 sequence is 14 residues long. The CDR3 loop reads CASSSTGISEKLFF. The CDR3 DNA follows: TGTGCCAGCAGTTCCACAGGGATTAGCGAAAAACTGTTTTTT.

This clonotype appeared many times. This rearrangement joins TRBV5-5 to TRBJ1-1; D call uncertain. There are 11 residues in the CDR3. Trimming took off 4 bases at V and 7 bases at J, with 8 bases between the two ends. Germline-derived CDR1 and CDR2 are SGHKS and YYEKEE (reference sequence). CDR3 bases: TGTGCCAGCAGCCAAAATATTGAAGCTTTCTTT. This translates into CASSQNIEAFF. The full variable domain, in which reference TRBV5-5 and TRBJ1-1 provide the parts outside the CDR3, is DAGVTQSPTHLIKTRGQQVTLRCSPISGHKSVSWYQQVLGQGPQFIFQYYEKEERGRGNFPDRFSARQFPNYSSELNVNALLLGDSALYLCASSQNIEAFFGQGTRLTVV.

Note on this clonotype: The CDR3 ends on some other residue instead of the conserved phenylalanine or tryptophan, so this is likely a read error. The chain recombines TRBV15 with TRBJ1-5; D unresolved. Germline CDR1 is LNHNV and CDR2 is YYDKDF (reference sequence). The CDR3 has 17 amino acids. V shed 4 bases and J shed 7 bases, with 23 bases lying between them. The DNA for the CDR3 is TGTGCCACCAGCAACGACTATAGGCCGCGGATGGGGCAGCCCCAGCATCTT. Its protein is CATSNDYRPRMGQPQHL.

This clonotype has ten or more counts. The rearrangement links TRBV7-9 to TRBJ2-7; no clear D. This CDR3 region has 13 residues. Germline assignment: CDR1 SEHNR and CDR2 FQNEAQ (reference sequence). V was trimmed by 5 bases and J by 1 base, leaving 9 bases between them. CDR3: CASSMDGSYEQYF. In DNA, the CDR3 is TGTGCCAGCAGCATGGACGGGTCCTACGAGCAGTACTTC.

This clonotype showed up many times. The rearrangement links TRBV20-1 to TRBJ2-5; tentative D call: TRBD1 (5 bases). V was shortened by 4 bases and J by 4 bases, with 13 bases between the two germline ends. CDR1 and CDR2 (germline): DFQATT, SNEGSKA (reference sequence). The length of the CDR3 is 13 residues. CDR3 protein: CSAMEQGLETQYF. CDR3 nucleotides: TGCAGTGCTATGGAGCAGGGTTTAGAGACCCAGTACTTC.

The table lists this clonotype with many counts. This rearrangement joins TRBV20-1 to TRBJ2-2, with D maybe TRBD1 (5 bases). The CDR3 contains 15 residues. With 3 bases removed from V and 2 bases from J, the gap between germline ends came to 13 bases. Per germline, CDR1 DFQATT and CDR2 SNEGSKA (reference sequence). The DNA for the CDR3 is TGCAGTGCTAGGTTGCAGGGTAGAAACACCGGGGAGCTGTTTTTT. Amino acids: CSARLQGRNTGELFF.